These 19 T cell receptor beta chains share one sample of origin, sequenced in a study of blood T cell repertoires in COVID-19. Data came from immunoSEQ multiplex PCR; TCRdb stores just in-frame clones and leaves some out. This table holds approximately 180,000 clones, 75% to 90% found once. The specimen was PBMCs or T cells enriched from blood (not recorded which). Every receptor here comes from a middle-aged woman with acute COVID-19.

This chain connects TRBV27 to TRBJ2-7; TRBD1 matches at 7 bases. J gave up 7 bases and V 7 bases, and 7 bases lay outside the gene matches. CDR1 MNHEY and CDR2 SMNVEV come from the germline V gene (reference sequence). The CDR3 is 12 amino acids. CDR3: CASTGQPGEQYF. CDR3 bases: TGTGCCAGCACGGGACAGCCCGGGGAGCAGTACTTC.

The V gene is TRBV7-2, the J gene TRBJ2-1, with TRBD1 identical over 7 bases. The CDR3 is made up of 15 amino acids. V lost 3 bases, J lost 8 bases, and 10 bases stayed unmatched. CDR1 SGHTA and CDR2 FQGNSA come from the germline V gene. The CDR3 here is CASSFTGTVFHEQFF. CDR3 DNA sequence: TGTGCCAGCAGCTTTACCGGGACAGTATTCCATGAGCAGTTCTTC.

This chain joins TRBV5-6 and TRBJ2-1, with 11 bases that match TRBD1. The CDR3 consists of 14 residues. The V gene end was trimmed by 3 bases and the J gene end by 7 bases; junction bases not matched to a gene: 3. Germline CDR1 is SGHDT and CDR2 is YYEEEE. In DNA form, the CDR3 reads TGTGCCAGCAGCTCGGGGACAGGGGGGAATGAGCAGTTCTTC. It yields the protein CASSSGTGGNEQFF.

J is TRBJ2-7 and V is TRBV5-8; perhaps TRBD1 as D (6 bases). Germline V lookup: CDR1 SGHTS, CDR2 YDEGEE. The CDR3 contains 13 residues. Trimming shortened V by 4 bases and J by 3 bases, and 11 bases separated the two germline ends. This CDR3 reads CASSDRRLYEQYF. The CDR3 DNA follows: TGTGCCAGCAGCGACAGGAGACTCTACGAGCAGTACTTC. Using reference TRBV5-8 and TRBJ2-7 for the parts outside the CDR3, the full variable domain is EAGVTQSPTHLIKTRGQQATLRCSPISGHTSVYWYQQALGLGLQFLLWYDEGEERNRGNFPPRFSGRQFPNYSSELNVNALELEDSALYLCASSDRRLYEQYFGPGTRLTVT.

This chain joins TRBV6-4 and TRBJ1-4; D gene uncertain. Trimming pared 0 bases from V and 0 bases from J, leaving 8 bases between. The germline CDR1 and CDR2 sequences are MRHNA and SNTAGT. CDR3 length: 16 residues. The CDR3 DNA reads TGTGCCAGCAGTGACTCGAGCACCCCAACTAATGAAAAACTGTTTTTT. Protein sequence: CASSDSSTPTNEKLFF.

The chain is built from TRBV4-1 and TRBJ1-1, with D unresolved. Trimming shortened V by 4 bases and J by 4 bases, and 10 bases separated the two germline ends. CDR3 length equals 13 residues. CDR1 and CDR2 (germline): MGHRA, YSYEKL. This CDR3 reads CASSPPAGTEAFF. CDR3 in DNA: TGCGCCAGCAGCCCCCCGGCGGGCACTGAAGCTTTCTTT.

This chain links TRBV30 with TRBJ1-5; D may be TRBD1 (5 bases). V shed 1 base and J shed 3 bases, with 7 bases lying between them. Per the germline V gene, CDR1 is GTSNPN and CDR2 is SVGIG (reference sequence). The CDR3 runs 13 residues. In DNA, the CDR3 is TGTGCCTGGAGTGGACAGCACAATCAGCCCCAGCATTTT. It is translated as CAWSGQHNQPQHF.

V gene TRBV7-8 combines with J gene TRBJ2-5; D possibly corresponds to TRBD1 (5 bases). The CDR3 extends over 14 amino acids. V was pared by 0 bases and J by 5 bases, with 10 bases between. Germline CDR1 is SGHVS and CDR2 is FQNEAQ. The CDR3 region is CASSLASGWETQYF. CDR3 sequence (DNA): TGTGCCAGCAGCTTAGCATCAGGGTGGGAGACCCAGTACTTC.

V and J are TRBV4-1 and TRBJ1-2, with unresolved D. The germline CDR1 and CDR2 sequences are MGHRA and YSYEKL. The CDR3 has 14 amino acids. The V and J ends lost 2 bases and 5 bases respectively, with 12 bases between them. This CDR3 is CASSQSMMEYGYTF. CDR3 DNA: TGCGCCAGCAGCCAATCCATGATGGAGTATGGCTACACCTTC.

The chain couples TRBV19 to TRBJ2-2; 11 bases match TRBD1. The CDR3 is 15 amino acids. With V trimmed by 5 bases and J by 6 bases, 5 bases remained unmatched. The germline gives CDR1 LNHDA, CDR2 SQIVND (reference sequence). The CDR3 bases are TGTGCCAGTAGTCCCGGGACAGGGGGTGCCGGGGAGCTGTTTTTT. Its protein is CASSPGTGGAGELFF.

The genes are TRBV4-2 and TRBJ2-2; D unresolved. The CDR3 runs to 18 residues. Germline V gene sequence: CDR1 LGHNA, CDR2 YNFKEQ. The ends were cut back, 0 bases at V and 4 bases at J, with 18 bases in the middle. Here the CDR3 reads CASSQDLGSYHPTGELFF. CDR3 DNA: TGTGCCAGCAGCCAAGATCTGGGTAGCTACCACCCCACCGGGGAGCTGTTTTTT.

This rearrangement joins TRBV4-1 to TRBJ1-3, with D maybe TRBD1 (6 bases). The germline V gene has CDR1 MGHRA and CDR2 YSYEKL. This CDR3 comprises 16 residues. With 4 bases removed from V and 0 bases from J, the gap between germline ends came to 13 bases. The CDR3 region has the DNA TGCGCCAGCAGCCGAGGACAGCGTAGCTCTGGAAACACCATATATTTT. Its translation: CASSRGQRSSGNTIYF.

This clone has just one count. V usage is TRBV2 and J usage is TRBJ1-2, with 8 positions matching TRBD1. Trimming cost V 5 bases and J 3 bases; bases outside gene matches: 2. Germline CDR1 reads SNHLY; CDR2 reads FYNNEI. The CDR3 runs to 13 residues. In DNA form, the CDR3 reads TGTGCCAGCAGTCAGGACAGGGACTATGGCTACACCTTC. Translated, it gives CASSQDRDYGYTF.

The chain has TRBV2 and TRBJ2-1; TRBD2 agrees at 7 bases. V dropped 0 bases and J dropped 0; count of bases not matched to a gene: 8. Germline values: CDR1 SNHLY, CDR2 FYNNEI. The CDR3 spans 18 residues. The CDR3 DNA sequence: TGTGCCAGCAGTGAAGCGCACCCGGGGGGAAGCTCCTACAATGAGCAGTTCTTC. Translating it yields CASSEAHPGGSSYNEQFF.

The chain couples TRBV5-1 to TRBJ2-7, with 9 bases identical to TRBD1. Germline V lookup: CDR1 SGHRS, CDR2 YFSETQ. With V trimmed by 4 bases and J by 2 bases, 7 bases remained unmatched. The CDR3 covers 15 residues. The chain's CDR3 is CASSAGRDRAYEQYF. As DNA, the CDR3 is TGCGCCAGCAGCGCTGGCCGGGACAGGGCCTACGAGCAGTACTTC.

Regarding this clone: A junction end diverges from the germline sequence, so it may reflect a read error. V gene TRBV7-7 combines with J gene TRBJ2-5; possible D gene TRBD2, 6 bases. Germline CDR1 reads SSHAT; CDR2 reads FNYEAQ (reference sequence). There are 15 residues in the CDR3. The CDR3: CASSRHPGLQETQYF. The CDR3 DNA is TGTGCTAGCAGCCGGCACCCGGGACTCCAAGAGACCCAGTACTTC.

The rearrangement links TRBV20-1 to TRBJ2-5; D ambiguous. V was shortened by 3 bases and J by 4 bases, with 9 bases between the two germline ends. There are 12 residues in the CDR3. From germline, CDR1 is DFQATT and CDR2 SNEGSKA (reference sequence). CDR3 bases: TGCAGTGCTAGTGCCGCCGGAGAGACCCAGTACTTC. Translation gives CSASAAGETQYF.

This sequence joins TRBV2 and TRBJ1-1, with D tentatively TRBD1 (5 bases). Per the germline V gene, CDR1 is SNHLY and CDR2 is FYNNEI. The CDR3 is made up of 12 amino acids. With 8 bases removed from V and 3 bases from J, the gap between germline ends came to 10 bases. The CDR3 protein is CASGARDTEAFF. The CDR3 DNA sequence: TGTGCCAGCGGGGCCAGGGACACTGAAGCTTTCTTT.

This clone occurred once. V and J are TRBV4-1 and TRBJ1-2; D is undetermined. V lost 1 base and J 2 bases, leaving 8 bases between the germline ends. Per germline, CDR1 MGHRA and CDR2 YSYEKL. The CDR3 loop spans 14 amino acids. CDR3 coding DNA: TGCGCCAGCAGCCAAGGGGGAGGGAACTATGGCTACACCTTC. Its translation is CASSQGGGNYGYTF.